The 20 T cell receptor beta chains listed next were all sequenced from one sample in a study of T cells after yellow fever vaccination. One entry per CDR3 protein, called by TCRdb with MiXCR from the 5' RACE reads. The sample lists some 320,000 distinct CDR3 sequences, 3.5% to 4.5% occurring once. Sequences were derived from PBMCs, sampled 15 days after the yellow fever booster vaccination. These receptors were collected from a man younger than 35 who received the YFV17D yellow fever vaccine.

The chain is built from TRBV12-3 or TRBV12-4 and TRBJ1-2, with unresolved D. The V gene lost 4 bases and the J gene lost 5 bases, with 14 bases spanning the gap. The CDR3 extends over 14 amino acids. The CDR3 sequence is CASSSIRIGYGYTF. Written as DNA, the CDR3 is TGTGCCAGCAGTTCAATCAGAATCGGTTATGGCTACACCTTC.

J is TRBJ2-1 and V is TRBV18; 10 nucleotides line up with TRBD2. V was pared by 4 bases and J by 7 bases, with 7 bases of the junction left unmatched. Germline lookup yields CDR1 KGHSH and CDR2 LQKENI. The CDR3 is 15 residues long. This chain's CDR3 is CASSLSGGALNEQFF. DNA of the CDR3: TGTGCCAGCTCACTAAGCGGGGGGGCACTGAATGAGCAGTTCTTC.

The chain has TRBV12-3 or TRBV12-4 and TRBJ2-3; D is perhaps TRBD1 or TRBD2 (7 bases each). V dropped 4 bases and J dropped 14 bases, with 16 bases sitting between them. The length of the CDR3 is 12 residues. CDR3 amino acids: CASSSSGGGGYF. The CDR3, as DNA: TGTGCCAGCAGTTCCTCAGGGGGGGGGGGGTATTTT.

This clonotype was found a few times. The CDR3 bases are TGTGCCAGCAGCCAAAGGGGACAGGGGACTGGGACTGAAGCTTTCTTT. Translated: CASSQRGQGTGTEAFF. This chain joins TRBV3-1 and TRBJ1-1; 10 bases map to TRBD1. Germline trimming cut 2 bases from V and 5 bases from J; bases unmatched to any gene: 8. This CDR3 spans 16 amino acids. The germline CDR1 and CDR2 sequences are LGHDT and YNNKEL (reference sequence).

At least ten counts were recorded for this clonotype. The chain joins TRBV18 to TRBJ1-2; TRBD1 is a possible D gene (5 bases). The length of the CDR3 is 13 residues. Germline V gene sequence: CDR1 KGHSH, CDR2 LQKENI. V lost 3 bases and J 7 bases, leaving 12 bases between the germline ends. In nucleotides, the CDR3 is TGTGCCAGCTCACCCGCTGCTAGGGGTGGCTACACCTTC. Its protein is CASSPAARGGYTF.

The table lists this clonotype with many counts. V and J are TRBV11-2 and TRBJ2-5, with D possibly matching TRBD2 (5 bases). V was trimmed by 0 bases and J by 1 base, leaving 9 bases between them. CDR1 and CDR2 from the germline V gene are SGHAT and FQNNGV. This CDR3 has 15 amino acids. CDR3 DNA: TGTGCCAGCAGCTTAGATCGGGGAACCCAAGAGACCCAGTACTTC. Protein: CASSLDRGTQETQYF.

The rearrangement joins TRBV4-1 to TRBJ1-2; D unresolved. Germline V lookup: CDR1 MGHRA, CDR2 YSYEKL. The V end lost 0 bases, the J end lost 7 bases, and 15 bases lay between the germline ends. The CDR3 length is 15 residues. The chain's CDR3 is CASSQDFTSRGGYTF. The CDR3 DNA is TGCGCCAGCAGCCAAGATTTCACCTCCCGGGGTGGCTACACCTTC.

This clonotype has at least ten counts. The chain links TRBV27 to TRBJ2-5, with TRBD1 identical over 7 bases. V shed 2 bases, J shed 5 bases, and the junction held 11 bases outside the gene matches. The CDR3 spans 16 residues. Per the germline V gene, CDR1 is MNHEY and CDR2 is SMNVEV (reference sequence). The CDR3 DNA follows: TGTGCCAGCAGTTTACTTATCGACAGGGTTGGTGAGACCCAGTACTTC. Amino acids: CASSLLIDRVGETQYF.

This clonotype was found a few times. This sequence joins TRBV10-3 and TRBJ1-2; D remains ambiguous. The CDR3 has 14 amino acids. CDR1 and CDR2 from the germline V gene are ENHRY and SYGVKD. Trimming stripped 10 bases from V and 4 bases from J, with 19 bases between. CDR3 bases: TGTGCCACCAAGGAACTGGACGGCTCCTATGGCTACACCTTC. Its translation is CATKELDGSYGYTF.

The chain couples TRBV11-2 to TRBJ1-3; 7 bases are shared with TRBD1. The CDR3 is 19 amino acids. The ends lost 6 bases at V and 0 bases at J; junction bases unmatched: 17. Looked up from germline, CDR1 is SGHAT and CDR2 is FQNNGV. The CDR3 DNA sequence: TGTGCCAGCAGTACTCCGGGACAGTATATGGGACACTCTGGAAACACCATATATTTT. Translated, it gives CASSTPGQYMGHSGNTIYF.

V gene TRBV20-1 combines with J gene TRBJ1-2; D ambiguous. CDR3 length equals 12 residues. CDR1 DFQATT and CDR2 SNEGSKA come from the germline V gene (reference sequence). V gave up 7 bases and J gave up 4 bases, with 13 bases separating them. CDR3 DNA: TGCAGTGTATACAGACCCTTCTATGGCTACACCTTC. It yields the protein CSVYRPFYGYTF.

V gene TRBV20-1 combines with J gene TRBJ1-4, with 11 positions matching TRBD1. The length of the CDR3 is 18 residues. Germline V gene data show CDR1 as DFQATT and CDR2 as SNEGSKA (reference sequence). V lost 0 bases to trimming and J lost 7 bases; unmatched junction nucleotides: 13. The CDR3 is CSARDFSGGQGAFEKLFF. The DNA for the CDR3 is TGCAGTGCTAGAGATTTCTCAGGTGGACAGGGGGCGTTTGAAAAACTGTTTTTT.

The chain recombines TRBV3-1 with TRBJ2-3, with 14 bases that match TRBD2. Unmatched junction bases numbered 5, after V lost 4 bases and J lost 5 bases. Looked up from germline, CDR1 is LGHDT and CDR2 is YNNKEL (reference sequence). The CDR3 contains 16 residues. CDR3 amino acids: CASSRGLAGGGDTQYF. For the CDR3, the DNA is TGTGCCAGCAGCCGAGGACTAGCGGGGGGCGGAGATACGCAGTATTTT.

This clonotype was recorded at least ten times. J is TRBJ2-5 and V is TRBV20-1, with D unclear. The CDR3 totals 13 residues. Trimming took 0 bases from V and 4 from J, leaving 9 bases between them. Per germline, CDR1 DFQATT and CDR2 SNEGSKA (reference sequence). The CDR3 reads CSARDPSPETQYF. The CDR3 region has the DNA TGCAGTGCTAGAGATCCCAGCCCAGAGACCCAGTACTTC.

There are many counts of this clonotype. The chain carries TRBV12-3 or TRBV12-4 and TRBJ1-5; possible D gene TRBD1, 6 bases. The CDR3 is made up of 13 amino acids. V was clipped by 2 bases and J by 5 bases, with 7 bases between them. CDR3 amino acids: CASSLRQDQPQHF. In DNA, the CDR3 is TGTGCCAGCAGTTTACGACAGGATCAGCCCCAGCATTTT.

This clonotype was detected many times. The J gene is TRBJ2-3, the V gene TRBV20-1, with a possible D match to TRBD2 (6 bases). Trimming left V 3 bases short and J 1 base short, with 11 bases between. This CDR3 is built from 14 residues. Looked up from germline, CDR1 is DFQATT and CDR2 is SNEGSKA (reference sequence). In nucleotides, the CDR3 is TGCAGTGCTAGTTATAGCGGTCGCACAGATACGCAGTATTTT. This codes for CSASYSGRTDTQYF.

This clonotype was observed at least ten times. This chain links TRBV6-2 or TRBV6-3 with TRBJ1-1, with D possibly matching TRBD1 (5 bases). The germline V and J ends were trimmed by 3 bases and 5 bases, with 22 bases remaining between them. This CDR3 spans 17 amino acids. Germline V gene sequence: CDR1 MNHEY, CDR2 SVGEGT. The CDR3: CASSYRIGTLYGTEAFF. The CDR3 DNA is TGTGCCAGCAGTTATCGCATCGGGACCTTATATGGGACTGAAGCTTTCTTT.

This clonotype was counted at least ten times. J is TRBJ2-3 and V is TRBV9; a weak D match, TRBD1 (6 bases). The CDR3 length is 14 residues. The V end was cut by 1 base, the J end by 2 bases, with 8 bases between. CDR1 is SGDLS and CDR2 is YYNGEE in the germline V gene. The CDR3 DNA reads TGTGCCAGCAGCGTACAGGGGTACACAGATACGCAGTATTTT. It yields the protein CASSVQGYTDTQYF. Using reference TRBV9 and TRBJ2-3 for the parts outside the CDR3, the full variable domain is DSGVTQTPKHLITATGQRVTLRCSPRSGDLSVYWYQQSLDQGLQFLIQYYNGEERAKGNILERFSAQQFPDLHSELNLSSLELGDSALYFCASSVQGYTDTQYFGPGTRLTVL.

This chain links TRBV18 with TRBJ1-1; D remains ambiguous. The length of the CDR3 is 14 residues. Germline V gene lookup returns CDR1 KGHSH and CDR2 LQKENI. V shed 6 bases and J shed 1 base, with 12 bases lying between them. CDR3 nucleotides: TGTGCCAGCTCGCCGAACAGAAAGAACACTGAAGCTTTCTTT. Translating it yields CASSPNRKNTEAFF. The complete variable domain, with remaining parts taken from reference TRBV18 and TRBJ1-1, reads NAGVMQNPRHLVRRRGQEARLRCSPMKGHSHVYWYRQLPEEGLKFMVYLQKENIIDESGMPKERFSAEFPKEGPSILRIQQVVRGDSAAYFCASSPNRKNTEAFFGQGTRLTVV.

This clonotype has a handful of counts. This chain uses TRBV18 with TRBJ1-5, with 8 bases fitting TRBD1. Germline V gene lookup returns CDR1 KGHSH and CDR2 LQKENI. The CDR3 extends over 15 amino acids. V dropped 3 bases and J dropped 4; count of bases not matched to a gene: 5. CDR3 in amino acids: CASSPGQAENQPQHF. The CDR3 DNA reads as TGTGCCAGCTCACCGGGACAGGCCGAGAATCAGCCCCAGCATTTT. Looking up the rest from reference TRBV18 and TRBJ1-5 gives the full variable domain: NAGVMQNPRHLVRRRGQEARLRCSPMKGHSHVYWYRQLPEEGLKFMVYLQKENIIDESGMPKERFSAEFPKEGPSILRIQQVVRGDSAAYFCASSPGQAENQPQHFGDGTRLSIL.